The rows below give T cell receptor beta chains drawn from one sample of a study of vaccination and CD4 T cells after COVID-19. These receptors' targets are unknown. Each CDR3 protein gets one entry after TCRdb re-called the PCR reads with MiXCR. The table lists 20,000 to 25,000 distinct CDR3 sequences, approximately 30% of them singletons. The material sequenced was CD4+ T cells from blood, cultured in vitro, taken about 7 months after SARS-CoV-2 vaccination. These receptors were obtained from a human donor who had recovered from COVID-19. The conserved cysteine and the conserved F or W are not part of the CDR3 here.

J gene: TRBJ2-3
V gene: TRBV7-2
CDR3 protein: ASSLGVADTQY

J gene: TRBJ2-3
V gene: TRBV2
CDR3 protein: ASSDSFPGSDTQY

J gene: TRBJ2-7
V gene: TRBV10-3
CDR3 protein: AIRSSTGYSYEQY

J gene: TRBJ1-1
V gene: TRBV6-5
CDR3 protein: ASSYRGPTEAF

J gene: TRBJ2-7
V gene: TRBV7-6
CDR3 protein: ASSSYMSGEQY

J gene: TRBJ2-1
V gene: TRBV6-1
CDR3 protein: ASRRTTSGSYNEQF

J gene: TRBJ2-5
V gene: TRBV7-2
CDR3 protein: ASSLGLVAGGGVETQY

J gene: TRBJ1-1
V gene: TRBV21-1
CDR3 protein: ASSQRAGMNTEAF

J gene: TRBJ1-6
V gene: TRBV6-1
CDR3 protein: ASSEFVGQGGSPLH

J gene: TRBJ2-3
V gene: TRBV20-1
CDR3 protein: SARDRGTSGRAVNTQY

J gene: TRBJ2-1
V gene: TRBV7-8
CDR3 protein: ASSLREGPRNEQF

J gene: TRBJ1-4
V gene: TRBV20-1
CDR3 protein: SARVGGQEKLF

J gene: TRBJ2-7
V gene: TRBV7-9
CDR3 protein: ASSLGGGPLEQY

J gene: TRBJ2-7
V gene: TRBV25-1
CDR3 protein: ASSEIVNREQY

J gene: TRBJ2-5
V gene: TRBV7-9
CDR3 protein: ASSLVSAGGKTQY

J gene: TRBJ1-6
V gene: TRBV5-6
CDR3 protein: ASSLDPGLVAPLH

J gene: TRBJ2-3
V gene: TRBV7-6
CDR3 protein: ASSLVHLGDTQY

J gene: TRBJ1-5
V gene: TRBV7-3
CDR3 protein: ASYRRGDYSNQPQH

J gene: TRBJ2-2
V gene: TRBV7-3
CDR3 protein: ASSLTVQVTGELF

J gene: TRBJ1-5
V gene: TRBV6-5
CDR3 protein: ASSYSRTQPQH

J gene: TRBJ2-1
V gene: TRBV12-3/TRBV12-4
CDR3 protein: ASRLDRVYNEQF

J gene: TRBJ2-2
V gene: TRBV6-1
CDR3 protein: ASRAPPGLAADGELF

J gene: TRBJ2-7
V gene: TRBV15
CDR3 protein: ATSRGLRDSYEQY